This TCR beta chain was sequenced during a study of T cells in narcolepsy. Using immunoSEQ multiplex PCR, the repertoire was profiled, and TCRdb retains in-frame clones only, with some absent. The sample yields approximately 30,000 clones, over 80% seen once. Remarks on this clone: The antigen remains unidentified.

The study's findings and limits: Autoreactive HCRT-specific and TRIB2-specific clonotypes were marked in same-patient CSF-versus-blood CD4+ comparisons. Reportedly, autoreactive clonotypes were serially detected in patients' blood but not controls'.

The CDR3 runs 15 residues. Trimming shortened V by 6 bases and J by 1 base, and 15 bases separated the two germline ends. Germline V gene data show CDR1 as MGHDK and CDR2 as SYGVNS. The TCR was taken from a human donor in good health. Sequencing was done on a sample of memory (CD45RA-) CD4+ T cells from blood. This chain joins TRBV25-1 and TRBJ1-1; possible D gene TRBD1, 6 bases. The CDR3 bases are TGTGCCAGCAGCCAGTTCGGGACACCGAACACTGAAGCTTTCTTT. Amino acid sequence: CASSQFGTPNTEAFF. Full variable domain (missing parts from reference TRBV25-1 and TRBJ1-1): EADIYQTPRYLVIGTGKKITLECSQTMGHDKMYWYQQDPGMELHLIHYSYGVNSTEKGDLSSESTVSRIRTEHFPLTLESARPSHTSQYLCASSQFGTPNTEAFFGQGTRLTVV.